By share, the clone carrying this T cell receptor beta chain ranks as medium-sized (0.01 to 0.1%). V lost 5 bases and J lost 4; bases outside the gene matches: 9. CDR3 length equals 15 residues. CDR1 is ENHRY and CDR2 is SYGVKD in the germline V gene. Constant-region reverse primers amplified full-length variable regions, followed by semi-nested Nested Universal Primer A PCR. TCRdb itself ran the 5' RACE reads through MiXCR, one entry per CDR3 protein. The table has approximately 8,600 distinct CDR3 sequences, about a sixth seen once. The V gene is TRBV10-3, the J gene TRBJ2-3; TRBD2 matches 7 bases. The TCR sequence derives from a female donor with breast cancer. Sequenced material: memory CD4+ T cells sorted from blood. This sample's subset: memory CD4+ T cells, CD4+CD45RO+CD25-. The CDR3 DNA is TGTGCCATCAGTCTAAGGGCTAGCGGCCCAGATACGCAGTATTTT. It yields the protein CAISLRASGPDTQYF.